Sequencing of this TCR beta chain was carried out in a study of cytomegalovirus exposure and HLA in healthy donors. The PCR had 60 Vbeta and 13 Jbeta primers. Clones were read by immunoSEQ multiplex PCR, and TCRdb kept only the in-frame ones, dropping some. The repertoire holds some 180,000 clones, with roughly a tenth as singletons. V trimming: 0 bases; J trimming: 6 bases; junction bases outside the gene matches: 3. The CDR3 runs 14 residues. The germline CDR1 and CDR2 sequences are SGHKS and YYEKEE (reference sequence). The sequence was collected from a woman in her 30s in good health and CMV-seropositive. Material for sequencing was PBMCs. This rearrangement joins TRBV5-5 to TRBJ1-2; 9 positions match TRBD1. The CDR3 bases are TGTGCCAGCAGCTTGGACAGGGGGCTTGATGGCTACACCTTC. This gives the protein CASSLDRGLDGYTF.